This entry concerns a single T cell receptor beta chain. The authors' processing: How many nucleated cells were present was estimated from reference gene primer amplification. Some clones are missing from TCRdb's copy, which holds only in-frame ones; the method was immunoSEQ multiplex PCR. The V and J calls and the clone size are those of that table, but D and trimming were determined from the DNA. Of 150,000 to 200,000 clones in the sample, approximately 90% were seen once. These data belong to a study of blood T cell repertoires in COVID-19. As for the study in general: Sites across the United States, Italy and Spain contributed samples from acute and convalescent COVID-19.

The junction had 8 bases not matched to a gene; V was cut back by 1 base and J by 5 bases. The CDR3 is made up of 16 amino acids. Germline V gene sequence: CDR1 SGHTA, CDR2 FQGNSA. The gene calls are TRBV7-2 and TRBJ1-1; 9 bases fit TRBD1. This clonotype was sampled from a man aged 40-50 years with active or convalescent COVID-19. Source material: peripheral blood. CDR3 sequence: CASSLGYRGRGTEAFF. CDR3 nucleotide sequence: TGTGCCAGCAGCTTAGGATACAGGGGGCGCGGTACTGAAGCTTTCTTT.